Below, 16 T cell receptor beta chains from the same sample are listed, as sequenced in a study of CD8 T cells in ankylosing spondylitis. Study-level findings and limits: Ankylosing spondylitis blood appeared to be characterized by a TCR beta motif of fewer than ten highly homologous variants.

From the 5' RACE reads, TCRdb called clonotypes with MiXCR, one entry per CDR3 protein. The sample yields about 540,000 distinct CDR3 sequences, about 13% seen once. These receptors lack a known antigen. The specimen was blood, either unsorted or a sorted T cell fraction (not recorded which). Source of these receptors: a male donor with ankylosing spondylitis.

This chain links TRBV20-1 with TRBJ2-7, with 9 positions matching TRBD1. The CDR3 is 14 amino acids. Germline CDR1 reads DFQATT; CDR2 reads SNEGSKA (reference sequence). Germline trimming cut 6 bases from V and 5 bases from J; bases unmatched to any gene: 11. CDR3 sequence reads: CSAPPRDRANEQYF. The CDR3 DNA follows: TGCAGTGCCCCCCCCCGGGACAGGGCCAACGAGCAGTACTTC.

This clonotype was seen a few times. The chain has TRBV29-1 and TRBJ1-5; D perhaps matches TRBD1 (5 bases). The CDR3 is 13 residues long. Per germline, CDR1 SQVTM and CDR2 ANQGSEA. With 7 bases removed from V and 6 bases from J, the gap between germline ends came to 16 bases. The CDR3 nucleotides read TGCAGCGGGGGGGGAGGGAACGGTCAGCCCCAGCATTTT. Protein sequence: CSGGGGNGQPQHF.

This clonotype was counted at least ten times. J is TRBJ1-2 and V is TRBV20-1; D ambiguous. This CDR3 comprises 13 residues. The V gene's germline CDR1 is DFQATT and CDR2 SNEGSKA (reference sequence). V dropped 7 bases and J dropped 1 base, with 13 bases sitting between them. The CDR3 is CSVLQQINYGYTF. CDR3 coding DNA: TGCAGTGTTCTGCAACAGATTAACTATGGCTACACCTTC.

The CDR3 DNA reads as TGTGCCAGCAGCTTAGAGGCGTGGGCCTATGGCTACACCTTC. The encoded protein is CASSLEAWAYGYTF. This sequence joins TRBV7-8 and TRBJ1-2; D unresolved. Germline V gene sequence: CDR1 SGHVS, CDR2 FQNEAQ. CDR3 length equals 14 residues. V gave up 1 base and J gave up 4 bases, with 10 bases separating them.

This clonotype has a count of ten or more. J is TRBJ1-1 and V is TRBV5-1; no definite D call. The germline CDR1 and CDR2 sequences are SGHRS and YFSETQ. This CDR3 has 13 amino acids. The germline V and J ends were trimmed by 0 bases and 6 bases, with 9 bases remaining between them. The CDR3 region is CASSLDRASEAFF. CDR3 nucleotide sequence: TGCGCCAGCAGCTTGGATCGGGCGTCTGAAGCTTTCTTT.

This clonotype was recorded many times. CDR3 sequence reads: CASSLVPLGEQFF. CDR3 in DNA: TGTGCCAGCAGCTTAGTACCCCTCGGTGAGCAGTTCTTC. This chain uses TRBV7-9 with TRBJ2-1; D unresolved. The V gene lost 1 base and the J gene lost 9 bases, with 10 bases spanning the gap. The CDR3 has 13 residues. CDR1 is SEHNR, CDR2 FQNEAQ, per germline (reference sequence).

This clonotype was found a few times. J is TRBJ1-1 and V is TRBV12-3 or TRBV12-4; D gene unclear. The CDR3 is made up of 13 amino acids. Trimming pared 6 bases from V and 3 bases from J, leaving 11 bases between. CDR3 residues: CASSTGPDTEAFF. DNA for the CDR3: TGTGCCAGCAGCACCGGGCCGGACACTGAAGCTTTCTTT.

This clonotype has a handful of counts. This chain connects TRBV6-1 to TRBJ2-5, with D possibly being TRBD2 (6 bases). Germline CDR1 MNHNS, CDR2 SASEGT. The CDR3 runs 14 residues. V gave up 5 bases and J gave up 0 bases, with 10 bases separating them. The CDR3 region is CASSRGGNQETQYF. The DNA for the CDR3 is TGTGCCAGCAGTCGTGGGGGGAACCAAGAGACCCAGTACTTC.

In nucleotides, the CDR3 is TGCAGCGTTGTCAGTGTGAGAGGTTTCTTC. Translation: CSVVSVRGFF. The V and J genes are TRBV29-1 and TRBJ2-1; D not resolved. V gave up 4 bases and J gave up 16 bases, with 14 bases separating them. There are 10 residues in the CDR3. From germline, CDR1 is SQVTM and CDR2 ANQGSEA.

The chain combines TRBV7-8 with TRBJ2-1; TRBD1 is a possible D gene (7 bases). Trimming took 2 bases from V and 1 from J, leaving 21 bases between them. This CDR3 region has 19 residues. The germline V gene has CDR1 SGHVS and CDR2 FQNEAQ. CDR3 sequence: CASSLFLLEGADSYNEQFF. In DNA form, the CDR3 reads TGTGCCAGCAGCTTATTTTTATTGGAGGGGGCCGATTCCTACAATGAGCAGTTCTTC. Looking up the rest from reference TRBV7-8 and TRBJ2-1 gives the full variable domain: GAGVSQSPRYKVAKRGQDVALRCDPISGHVSLFWYQQALGQGPEFLTYFQNEAQLDKSGLPSDRFFAERPEGSVSTLKIQRTQQEDSAVYLCASSLFLLEGADSYNEQFFGPGTRLTVL.

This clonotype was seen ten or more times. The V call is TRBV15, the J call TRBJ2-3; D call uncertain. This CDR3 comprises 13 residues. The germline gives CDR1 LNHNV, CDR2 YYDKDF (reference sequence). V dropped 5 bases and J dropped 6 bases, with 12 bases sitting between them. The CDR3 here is CATSPHGRDTQYF. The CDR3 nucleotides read TGTGCCACCAGCCCTCACGGGCGGGATACGCAGTATTTT.

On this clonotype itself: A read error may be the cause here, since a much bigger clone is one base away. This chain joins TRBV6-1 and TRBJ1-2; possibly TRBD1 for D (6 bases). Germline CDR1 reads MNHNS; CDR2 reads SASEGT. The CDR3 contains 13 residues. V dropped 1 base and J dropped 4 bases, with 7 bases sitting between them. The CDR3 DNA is TGTGCCAGCAGTGAAGTACAGGGCTATGGCTACACCTTC. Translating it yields CASSEVQGYGYTF.

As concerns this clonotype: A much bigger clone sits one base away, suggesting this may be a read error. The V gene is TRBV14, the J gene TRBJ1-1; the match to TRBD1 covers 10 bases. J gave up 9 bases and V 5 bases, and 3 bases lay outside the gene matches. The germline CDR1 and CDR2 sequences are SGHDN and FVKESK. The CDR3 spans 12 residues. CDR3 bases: TGTGCCAGCAGCAGGACAGGGGGACAAGCTTTCTTT. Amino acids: CASSRTGGQAFF.

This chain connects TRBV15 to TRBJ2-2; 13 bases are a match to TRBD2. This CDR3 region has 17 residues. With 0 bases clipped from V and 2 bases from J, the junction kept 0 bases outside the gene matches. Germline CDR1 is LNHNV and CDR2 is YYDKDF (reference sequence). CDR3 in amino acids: CATSREGLAGNTGELFF. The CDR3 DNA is TGTGCCACCAGCAGAGAGGGACTAGCGGGAAACACCGGGGAGCTGTTTTTT.

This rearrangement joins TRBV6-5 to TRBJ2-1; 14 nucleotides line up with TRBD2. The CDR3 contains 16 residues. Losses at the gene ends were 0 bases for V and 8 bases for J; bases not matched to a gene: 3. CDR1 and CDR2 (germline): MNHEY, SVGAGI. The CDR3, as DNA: TGTGCCAGCAGTTACTCGACTAGCGGGAGGGGTGATGAGCAGTTCTTC. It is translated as CASSYSTSGRGDEQFF.

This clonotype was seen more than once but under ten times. CDR3 coding DNA: TGTGCCAGCAGCTTACGTGGGACAGGGGGCCACGAGCAGTACTTC. Its translation is CASSLRGTGGHEQYF. The chain employs TRBV7-6 and TRBJ2-7, with TRBD1 identical over 12 bases. CDR3 length: 15 amino acids. The J segment lost 5 bases and the V segment lost 2 bases, leaving 4 bases of the junction unmatched. Germline V gives CDR1 SGHVS, CDR2 FNYEAQ.